This T cell receptor beta chain is from a study of cytomegalovirus exposure and HLA in healthy donors. Study at large: Later analysis reported that the roughly 120 validation repertoires shared the platform of the 500 to 850 first-cohort repertoires.

About this clone itself: The antigen remains unidentified.

Overall study results and limits: The study put 150 to 200 TCR beta chains on its list as cytomegalovirus-associated. Cytomegalovirus status, reportedly, was diagnosed with high specificity and sensitivity by the classifier.

Separate from the approximately 670-subject first cohort, the approximately 120-subject validation cohort was the one that the donors belonged to. Trimming removed 1 base from V and 4 bases from J, with 12 bases in between. Per germline, CDR1 LGHNA and CDR2 YSLEER. This CDR3 comprises 15 residues. The table came from immunoSEQ multiplex PCR; TCRdb's copy has only in-frame clones and leaves some out. Of around 300,000 clones listed, roughly 88% were seen once; the top ten hold around 0.88%. The sequenced sample was PBMCs. The V gene is TRBV4-3, the J gene TRBJ2-3, with D perhaps TRBD2 (5 bases). The TCR originated in a man aged 30 to 39 in good health and CMV-seronegative. CDR3 protein: CASSQVPDGADTQYF. The CDR3 DNA is TGCGCCAGCAGCCAAGTCCCGGACGGGGCAGATACGCAGTATTTT.